This T cell receptor (beta chain) stems from a study of cytomegalovirus exposure and HLA in healthy donors. Vbeta (60) and Jbeta (13) primers were used in the PCR. The method was immunoSEQ multiplex PCR; TCRdb's version includes in-frame clones alone and lacks a portion of them. The sample yields some 85,000 clones, roughly four fifths seen once. The germline gives CDR1 LGHNA, CDR2 YNFKEQ. Trimming cost V 0 bases and J 7 bases, with 13 bases left between them. The CDR3 spans 15 residues. The chain recombines TRBV4-2 with TRBJ1-5; no clear D gene. The source is a man younger than 45 in good health and CMV-seronegative. Specimen: PBMCs. The CDR3 coding sequence is TGTGCCAGCAGCCAAGAAGAGGGTTCCGGCCAGCCCCAGCATTTT. Translated: CASSQEEGSGQPQHF.